This T cell receptor beta chain derives from a study of memory CD4+ T cells and cytomegalovirus serostatus. Single viable CD3+CD4+CD8-CD45RO+ cells were sorted as the memory CD4+ T cells. The V gene end was trimmed by 0 bases and the J gene end by 0 bases; junction bases not matched to a gene: 9. Germline loops: CDR1 SGHRS, CDR2 YFSETQ. This CDR3 comprises 19 residues. Some clones are missing from TCRdb's copy, which holds only in-frame ones; the method was immunoSEQ multiplex PCR. Of around 25,000 clones in the sample, 60% to 85% were seen once. Input material: memory CD4+ T cells from blood. The chain carries TRBV5-1 and TRBJ1-6; 7 nucleotides align to TRBD1. The receptor was isolated from an adult in good health and CMV-seronegative. CDR3: CASSLAPTGLSSYNSPLHF. In nucleotides, the CDR3 is TGCGCCAGCAGCTTGGCCCCGACAGGGCTAAGCTCCTATAATTCACCCCTCCACTTT.